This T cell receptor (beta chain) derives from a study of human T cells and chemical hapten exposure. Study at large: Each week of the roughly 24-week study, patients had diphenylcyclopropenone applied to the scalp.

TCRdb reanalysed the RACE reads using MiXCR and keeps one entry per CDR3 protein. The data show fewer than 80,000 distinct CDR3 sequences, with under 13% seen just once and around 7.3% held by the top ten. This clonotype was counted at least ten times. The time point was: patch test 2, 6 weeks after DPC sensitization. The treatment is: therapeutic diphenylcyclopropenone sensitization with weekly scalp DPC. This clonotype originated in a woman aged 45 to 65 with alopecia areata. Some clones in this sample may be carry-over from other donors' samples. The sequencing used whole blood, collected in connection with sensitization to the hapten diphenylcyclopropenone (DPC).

The CDR3 spells CSARATASTDTQYF. DNA for the CDR3: TGCAGTGCTAGAGCAACTGCTAGCACAGATACGCAGTATTTT. The genes are TRBV20-1 and TRBJ2-3; D is ambiguous. The germline gives CDR1 DFQATT, CDR2 SNEGSKA (reference sequence). With 1 base removed from V and 0 bases from J, the gap between germline ends came to 8 bases. The CDR3 totals 14 residues.